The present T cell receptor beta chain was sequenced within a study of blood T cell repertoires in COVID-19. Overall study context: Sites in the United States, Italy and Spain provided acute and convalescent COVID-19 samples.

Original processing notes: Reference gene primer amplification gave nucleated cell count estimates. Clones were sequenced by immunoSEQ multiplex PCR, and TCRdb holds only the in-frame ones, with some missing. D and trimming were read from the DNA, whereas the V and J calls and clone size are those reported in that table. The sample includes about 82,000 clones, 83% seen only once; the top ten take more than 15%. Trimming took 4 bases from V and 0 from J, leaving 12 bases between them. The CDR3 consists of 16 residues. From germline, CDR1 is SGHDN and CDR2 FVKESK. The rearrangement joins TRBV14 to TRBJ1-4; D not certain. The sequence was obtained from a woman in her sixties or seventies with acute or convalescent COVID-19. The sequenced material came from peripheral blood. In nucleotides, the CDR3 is TGTGCCAGCAGCCTTAGCCGGGGTGCAACTAATGAAAAACTGTTTTTT. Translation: CASSLSRGATNEKLFF.